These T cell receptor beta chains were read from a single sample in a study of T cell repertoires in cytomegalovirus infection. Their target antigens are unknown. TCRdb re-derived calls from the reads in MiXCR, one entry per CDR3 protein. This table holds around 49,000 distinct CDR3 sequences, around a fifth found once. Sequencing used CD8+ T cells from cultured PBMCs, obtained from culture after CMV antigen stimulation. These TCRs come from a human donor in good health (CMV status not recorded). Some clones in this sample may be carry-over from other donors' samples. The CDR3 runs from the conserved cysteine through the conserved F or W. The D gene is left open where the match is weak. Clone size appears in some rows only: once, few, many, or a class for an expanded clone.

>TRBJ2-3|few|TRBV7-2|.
TGTGCCAGCAGGCCGACGGTAGCAGATACGCAGTATTTT
CASRPTVADTQYF
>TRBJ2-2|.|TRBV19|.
TGTGCCAGTAGTATAGGATTATGGACGGAAAACACCGGGGAGCTGTTTTTT
CASSIGLWTENTGELFF
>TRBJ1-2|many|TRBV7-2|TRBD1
TGTGCCAGCAGCTCGGAGCTGACAGGGGGCTATGGCTACACCTTC
CASSSELTGGYGYTF
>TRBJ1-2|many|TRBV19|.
TGTGCCAGTGGACCGGGGGGCAGGAACTATGGCTACACCTTC
CASGPGGRNYGYTF
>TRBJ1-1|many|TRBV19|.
TGTGCCAGTAGTATAGATGAAGCGAACACTGAAGCTTTCTTT
CASSIDEANTEAFF
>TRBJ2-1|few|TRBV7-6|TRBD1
TGTGCCAGCAGCCACCGGGACAGGGGGCGGGGTGAGCAGTTCTTC
CASSHRDRGRGEQFF
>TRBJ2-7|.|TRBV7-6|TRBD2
TGTGCCAGCAGCCCGCTACTAGCGGGGAACTACGAGCAGTACTTC
CASSPLLAGNYEQYF
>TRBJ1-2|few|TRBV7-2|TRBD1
TGTGCCAGCAGCCGTAGGACAGGGCCGGGAGGCTACACCTTC
CASSRRTGPGGYTF
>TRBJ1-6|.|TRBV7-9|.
TGTGCCAGCAGCCCACCGGGACTGTCTTCACCCCTCCACTTT
CASSPPGLSSPLHF
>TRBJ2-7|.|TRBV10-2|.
TGCGCCAGCGGGAAGACCTACGAGCAGTACTTC
CASGKTYEQYF
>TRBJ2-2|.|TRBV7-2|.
TGTGCCAGCTCGCTAGCACCCGGGGAGCTGTTTTTT
CASSLAPGELFF
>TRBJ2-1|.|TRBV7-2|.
TGTGCCAGCAGCTTGGAGCTGAGCCACAATGAGCAGTTCTTC
CASSLELSHNEQFF
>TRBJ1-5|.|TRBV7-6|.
TGTGCCAGCAGCTTCGGGGGGAACAATCAGCCCCAGCATTTT
CASSFGGNNQPQHF
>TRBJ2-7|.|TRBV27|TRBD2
TGTGCCAGCAGTGTCACTAGCGGGAGTAACTTCTACGAGCAGTACTTC
CASSVTSGSNFYEQYF
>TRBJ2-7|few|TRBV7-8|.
TGTGCCAGCAGCTTACCAGTGTCAGCGGTACCTCGGAGTTCTAACGAGCAGTACTTC
CASSLPVSAVPRSSNEQYF
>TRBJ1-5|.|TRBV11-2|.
TGTGCCAGCAGCTTAGATAACGGGGAGACCCCAGAGCCCCAGCATTTT
CASSLDNGETPEPQHF
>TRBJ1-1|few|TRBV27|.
TGTGCCAGCAGTTTACGTGCGGGCTGGAACACTGAAGCTTTCTTT
CASSLRAGWNTEAFF
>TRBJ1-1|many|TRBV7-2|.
TGTGCCAGCAGCCCCCAGGGTTACACTGAAGCTTTCTTT
CASSPQGYTEAFF
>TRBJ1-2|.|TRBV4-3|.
TGCGCCAGCAGCCAAGGGAGGACAGCCGGGGGCTATGGCTACACCTTC
CASSQGRTAGGYGYTF
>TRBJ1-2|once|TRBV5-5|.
TGTGCCAGCAGCCCGACCGGACACACCTCTAACTATGGCTACACCTTC
CASSPTGHTSNYGYTF
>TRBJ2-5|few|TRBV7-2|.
TGTGCCAGCAGCGCTAGGACAGATACTCAAGAGACCCAGTACTTC
CASSARTDTQETQYF
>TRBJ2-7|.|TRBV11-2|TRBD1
TGTGCCAGCAGCGCGGGACAGGGGGCCTACGAGCAGTACTTC
CASSAGQGAYEQYF
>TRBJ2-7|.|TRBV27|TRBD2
TGTGCCAGCAGTCGAACTAGCGGGTTCTACGAGCAGTACTTC
CASSRTSGFYEQYF
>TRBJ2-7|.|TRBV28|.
TGTGCCAGCAGTTTAAGATCCTACGAGCAGTACTTC
CASSLRSYEQYF
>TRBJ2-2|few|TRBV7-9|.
TGTGCCAGCAGGACACAGGGATTCAACACCGGGGAGCTGTTTTTT
CASRTQGFNTGELFF
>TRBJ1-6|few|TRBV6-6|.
TGTGCCAGCACGGTAGCGATTTGGGATTTGACCTATAATTCACCCCTCCACTTT
CASTVAIWDLTYNSPLHF
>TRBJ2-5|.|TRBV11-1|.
TGTGCCAGCAGCTTCACTAGTATGGAGACCCAGTACTTC
CASSFTSMETQYF
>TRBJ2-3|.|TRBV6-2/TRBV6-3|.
TGTGCCACCCGGGCCGGCTGGGGGGATACGCAGTATTTT
CATRAGWGDTQYF
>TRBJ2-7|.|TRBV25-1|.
TGTGCCAGCAGTGACCGTTATAACGAGCAGTACTTC
CASSDRYNEQYF
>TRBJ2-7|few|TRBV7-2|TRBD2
TGTGCCAGCAGTGCGGGGGGCGAACAGTACTTC
CASSAGGEQYF
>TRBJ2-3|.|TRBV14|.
TGTGCCAGCAGCCAACTCTCGAGGGATACGCAGTATTTT
CASSQLSRDTQYF
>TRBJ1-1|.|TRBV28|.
TGTGCCAGCAGTTTCTACAGGACCGGTGAAGCTTTCTTT
CASSFYRTGEAFF
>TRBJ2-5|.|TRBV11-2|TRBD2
TGTGCCAGCAGCTTAGAACCCAGCGGGAGGCCGAAACAAGAGACCCAGTACTTC
CASSLEPSGRPKQETQYF
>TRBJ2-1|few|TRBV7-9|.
TGTGCCAGCAGCTTCAAGGGGTGGAATGAGCAGTTCTTC
CASSFKGWNEQFF
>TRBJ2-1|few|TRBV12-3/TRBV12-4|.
TGTGCCAGCAGCATCGACACGAGCTCCTACAATGAGCAGTTCTTC
CASSIDTSSYNEQFF
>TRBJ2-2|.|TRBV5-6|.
TGTGCCAGCAGCTTGTCGGGGTCGTACACCGGGGAGCTGTTTTTT
CASSLSGSYTGELFF
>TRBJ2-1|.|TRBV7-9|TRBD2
TGTGCCAGCAGCCCGCAGGCTAGCGGGCAGTTCTTC
CASSPQASGQFF
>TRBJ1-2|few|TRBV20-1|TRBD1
TGCAGTGCTAGAGATCGACAGGGGCCACGCTATGGCTACACCTTC
CSARDRQGPRYGYTF